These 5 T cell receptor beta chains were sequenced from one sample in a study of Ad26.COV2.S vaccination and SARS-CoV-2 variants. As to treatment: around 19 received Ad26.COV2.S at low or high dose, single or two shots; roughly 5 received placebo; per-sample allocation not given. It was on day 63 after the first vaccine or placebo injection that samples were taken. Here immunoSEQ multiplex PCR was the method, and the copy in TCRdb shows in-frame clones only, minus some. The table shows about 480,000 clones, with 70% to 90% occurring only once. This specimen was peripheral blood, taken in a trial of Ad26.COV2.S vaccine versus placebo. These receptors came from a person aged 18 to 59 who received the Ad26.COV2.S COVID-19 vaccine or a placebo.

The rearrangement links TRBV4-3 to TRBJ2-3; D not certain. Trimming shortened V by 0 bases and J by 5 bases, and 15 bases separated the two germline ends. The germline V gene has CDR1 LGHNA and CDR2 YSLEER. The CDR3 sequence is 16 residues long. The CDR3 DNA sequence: TGCGCCAGCAGCCAAGATCAGGAAGGGTGGCGAGATACGCAGTATTTT. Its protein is CASSQDQEGWRDTQYF.

Here the CDR3 DNA reads TGTGCCAGCAGCCCCATCGGCCCCTATGGCTACACCTTC. Protein product: CASSPIGPYGYTF. This rearrangement joins TRBV6-5 to TRBJ1-2; D gene ambiguous. This CDR3 is 13 amino acids long. Germline V gene data show CDR1 as MNHEY and CDR2 as SVGAGI. V gave up 6 bases and J gave up 4 bases, with 12 bases separating them.

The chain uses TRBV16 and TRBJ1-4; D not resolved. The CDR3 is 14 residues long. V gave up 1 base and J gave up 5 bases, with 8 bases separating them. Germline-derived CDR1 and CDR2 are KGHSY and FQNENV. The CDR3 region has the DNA TGTGCCAGCAGCCAATTTCTACAAAATGAAAAACTGTTTTTT. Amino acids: CASSQFLQNEKLFF.

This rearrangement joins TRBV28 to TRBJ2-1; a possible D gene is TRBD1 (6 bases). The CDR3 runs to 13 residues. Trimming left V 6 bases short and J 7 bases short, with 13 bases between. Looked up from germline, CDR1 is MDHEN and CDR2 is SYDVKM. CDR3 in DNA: TGTGCCAGCAGGCAGACAGGCTCGAATGAGCAGTTCTTC. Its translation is CASRQTGSNEQFF.

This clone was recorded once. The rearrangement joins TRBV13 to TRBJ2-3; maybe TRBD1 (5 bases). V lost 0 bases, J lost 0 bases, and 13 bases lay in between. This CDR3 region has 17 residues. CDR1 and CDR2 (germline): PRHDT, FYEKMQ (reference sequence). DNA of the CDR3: TGTGCCAGCAGCTTAGGGTTGGGGCAGGAGAGCACAGATACGCAGTATTTT. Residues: CASSLGLGQESTDTQYF.